The 13 T cell receptor beta chains presented below share a single source sample, sequenced in a study of T cells in Graves' hyperthyroidism and ophthalmopathy. The investigators amplified TCR beta CDR3 regions from RNA transcripts. Researchers ran a first-round RT-PCR on the TCR CDR3 using the HTBI primer set. TCRdb reprocessed the multiplex PCR reads with MiXCR, giving one entry per CDR3 protein. The table includes hundreds of thousands of distinct CDR3 sequences, about a sixth detected once. The sequencing sample was made of blood. These TCRs come from a woman between 18 and 30 years old with Graves' hyperthyroidism.

This clonotype was seen only a few times. The gene calls are TRBV4-2 and TRBJ1-2; 7 bases line up with TRBD1. Germline V CDR1 and CDR2: LGHNA, YNFKEQ. The trim removed 4 bases at V and 7 bases at J, leaving 12 bases unmatched. The CDR3 contains 15 residues. CDR3 nucleotide sequence: TGTGCCAGCAGCCGAGAAACCGGGACAGCTAGTGGCTACACCTTC. Its protein is CASSRETGTASGYTF.

This clonotype was counted many times. The chain combines TRBV2 with TRBJ2-7, with 10 bases lining up with TRBD2. The J segment lost 3 bases and the V segment lost 4 bases, leaving 9 bases of the junction unmatched. Germline values: CDR1 SNHLY, CDR2 FYNNEI. This CDR3 contains 16 residues. For the CDR3, the DNA is TGTGCCAGCAGTGCGGGGCCTAGCGGGAGCGGCTACGAGCAGTACTTC. This sequence encodes CASSAGPSGSGYEQYF.

This chain joins TRBV12-3 or TRBV12-4 and TRBJ1-4, with 7 bases that match TRBD1. J was trimmed by 6 bases and V by 6 bases; bases with no gene match: 4. The CDR3 consists of 13 residues. CDR3 protein: CASRTGRDEKLFF. CDR3 coding DNA: TGTGCCAGCAGGACAGGGAGGGATGAAAAACTGTTTTTT.

The rearrangement links TRBV28 to TRBJ1-5; TRBD1 is a possible D gene (6 bases). CDR1 and CDR2 from the germline V gene are MDHEN and SYDVKM. This CDR3 comprises 14 residues. Trimming cost V 6 bases and J 1 base, with 10 bases left between them. The CDR3 here is CASSTDRSNQPQHF. The CDR3 DNA follows: TGTGCCAGCAGCACAGACAGGAGCAATCAGCCCCAGCATTTT.

Many counts were recorded for this clonotype. This rearrangement joins TRBV7-9 to TRBJ1-4, with D perhaps TRBD1 (5 bases). The CDR3 is 16 residues long. Trimming left V 1 base short and J 7 bases short, with 16 bases between. The germline V gene has CDR1 SEHNR and CDR2 FQNEAQ (reference sequence). CDR3 sequence reads: CASSLGDRQPTEKLFF. DNA of the CDR3: TGTGCCAGCAGCTTAGGTGATCGACAGCCGACTGAAAAACTGTTTTTT.

This clonotype was seen ten or more times. This sequence joins TRBV7-8 and TRBJ1-2, with D possibly TRBD1 on 5 matching bases. The CDR3 consists of 15 residues. Trimming left V 5 bases short and J 1 base short, with 14 bases between. Germline values: CDR1 SGHVS, CDR2 FQNEAQ. CDR3 loop: CASSHRDGYNYGYTF. CDR3 in DNA: TGTGCCAGCAGCCATAGGGACGGTTATAACTATGGCTACACCTTC. Supplemented by reference TRBV7-8 and TRBJ1-2, the full variable domain reads GAGVSQSPRYKVAKRGQDVALRCDPISGHVSLFWYQQALGQGPEFLTYFQNEAQLDKSGLPSDRFFAERPEGSVSTLKIQRTQQEDSAVYLCASSHRDGYNYGYTFGSGTRLTVV.

The CDR3, as DNA: TGCAGTGCGCCCGGCCTGGGCAATCAGCCCCAGCATTTT. Protein sequence: CSAPGLGNQPQHF. The chain uses TRBV20-1 and TRBJ1-5; D is unclear. Germline CDR1 DFQATT, CDR2 SNEGSKA (reference sequence). The CDR3 runs to 13 residues. Between the trimmed V and J ends, which lost 6 bases and 2 bases, there was a span of 11 bases.

This rearrangement joins TRBV11-2 to TRBJ2-3; 9 nucleotides match TRBD2. The CDR3 covers 18 residues. V shed 5 bases, J shed 0 bases, and the junction held 12 bases outside the gene matches. Germline CDR1 SGHAT, CDR2 FQNNGV. The CDR3 nucleotides are TGTGCCAGCAGCCCTGGGACGGCTAGCGGGGAAAGCACAGATACGCAGTATTTT. This gives the protein CASSPGTASGESTDTQYF.

This clonotype was observed a few times. The V and J genes are TRBV27 and TRBJ2-6; D remains ambiguous. Trimming shortened V by 6 bases and J by 0 bases, and 15 bases separated the two germline ends. This CDR3 spans 17 amino acids. From germline, CDR1 is MNHEY and CDR2 SMNVEV (reference sequence). CDR3 region: CASRPFPDGSGANVLTF. CDR3 sequence (DNA): TGTGCCAGCAGACCCTTTCCGGACGGCTCTGGGGCCAACGTCCTGACTTTC.

This clonotype occurred a few times. A much larger clone lies one base from this, so it may be a read error. The V call is TRBV2, the J call TRBJ2-1; 8 bases agree with TRBD2. Germline-derived CDR1 and CDR2 are SNHLY and FYNNEI. The CDR3 extends over 14 amino acids. Here the CDR3 reads CASSKGLAVNVQFF. CDR3 DNA sequence: TGTGCCAGCAGTAAAGGACTAGCCGTGAATGTGCAGTTCTTC.

This clonotype showed up just a few times. J is TRBJ2-4 and V is TRBV27; D is unclear. Germline V lookup: CDR1 MNHEY, CDR2 SMNVEV (reference sequence). V lost 3 bases to trimming and J lost 1 base, with 10 bases between them. This CDR3 comprises 15 residues. CDR3 sequence reads: CASSFFEGAKNIQYF. The CDR3 DNA is TGTGCCAGCAGTTTCTTCGAAGGGGCCAAAAACATTCAGTACTTC.

This clonotype came up many times. V is TRBV11-2 and J is TRBJ2-4; the D call may be TRBD1 or TRBD2 (5 bases each). The germline V gene encodes CDR1 SGHAT and CDR2 FQNNGV. Trimming removed 3 bases at V and 0 bases at J, with 21 bases between. The length of the CDR3 is 19 residues. The CDR3 here is CASSFPSHQVGEAKNIQYF. For the CDR3, the DNA is TGTGCCAGCAGCTTTCCTTCCCACCAGGTGGGGGAAGCCAAAAACATTCAGTACTTC.

Comment on this clonotype: This may come from a read error, since a much larger clone is one base off. The rearrangement uses TRBV2 and TRBJ2-7, with D uncertain. With the DNA end fitting TRBJ2-1 better, the J assignment may be wrong. Germline lookup yields CDR1 SNHLY and CDR2 FYNNEI. CDR3 length: 12 amino acids. CDR3 sequence: CASSGKSYEQFF. The CDR3 DNA sequence: TGTGCCAGCAGTGGTAAGTCCTACGAGCAGTTCTTC.